A selection of T cell receptor beta chains follows, all from one sample in a study of cytomegalovirus exposure and HLA in healthy donors. Sequencing was performed with immunoSEQ multiplex PCR; in TCRdb, only in-frame clones are kept and a portion is missing. The profile shows 150,000 to 200,000 clones, 78% of them singletons. Source material: PBMCs. Receptors originate from a woman aged 50 to 65 in good health and CMV-seropositive. Each CDR3 is given with its conserved first and last residue. D genes are given only for firm matches. The listing skips clone size in some rows; elsewhere it reads once, few, many or a size class.

TRBD1	TRBV18	TRBJ1-1	-	CASSPGQGVLKAFF	TGTGCCAGCTCACCGGGACAGGGGGTTCTTAAGGCTTTCTTT
-	TRBV7-9	TRBJ1-2	-	CSSSLDLGGRVGYTF	TGTTCCAGCAGCCTTGATCTCGGGGGAAGAGTGGGCTACACCTTC
-	TRBV19	TRBJ2-6	once	CASSRADLPGANVLTF	TGTGCCAGTAGTAGGGCAGACCTGCCTGGGGCCAACGTCCTGACTTTC
-	TRBV4-1	TRBJ1-2	-	CASSQGRTPIPRYGYTF	TGCGCCAGCAGCCAAGGGCGGACACCCATACCTCGATATGGCTACACCTTC
-	TRBV9	TRBJ1-6	-	CASSVDVGAGSPLHF	TGTGCCAGCAGCGTAGATGTGGGGGCAGGTTCACCCCTCCACTTT
-	TRBV12-5	TRBJ1-6	-	CASGLGTKDYSYNSPLHF	TGTGCTAGTGGTTTGGGGACTAAGGACTACTCCTATAATTCACCCCTCCACTTT
TRBD1	TRBV5-7	TRBJ1-6	-	CASSLDDRAVGTYNSPLHF	TGTGCCAGCAGCTTAGATGACAGGGCTGTGGGGACCTATAATTCACCCCTCCACTTT
-	TRBV10-1	TRBJ2-1	-	CASSESKIGSSGEQFF	TGCGCCAGCAGTGAGTCCAAAATTGGTAGCTCGGGTGAGCAGTTCTTC
TRBD1	TRBV6-4	TRBJ2-3	-	CATSRDRTDTQYF	TGTGCCACCAGCAGGGACAGGACAGATACGCAGTATTTT
-	TRBV7-6	TRBJ1-1	-	CASSLGGPNTEAFF	TGTGCCAGCAGCTTAGGAGGGCCAAACACTGAAGCTTTCTTT
-	TRBV5-5	TRBJ2-7	-	CASSLQGGYEQYF	TGTGCCAGCAGCTTGCAGGGGGGCTACGAGCAGTACTTC
-	TRBV19	TRBJ1-1	-	CASSTTGPMNTEAFF	TGTGCCAGTAGCACGACAGGCCCCATGAACACTGAAGCTTTCTTT
-	TRBV7-2	TRBJ1-1	-	CASSFYTEAFF	TGTGCCAGCAGCTTCTACACTGAAGCTTTCTTT
-	TRBV2	TRBJ1-1	-	CASRAPGLNTEAFF	TGTGCCAGCAGGGCCCCGGGTCTTAACACTGAAGCTTTCTTT
-	TRBV7-9	TRBJ2-1	few	CASSLGGAVGLMGEQFF	TGTGCCAGCAGCTTGGGTGGCGCGGTTGGCTTGATGGGTGAGCAGTTCTTC
-	TRBV11-2	TRBJ1-3	-	CASSPYLSVFSGNTIYF	TGTGCCAGCAGCCCATACTTGAGCGTGTTCTCAGGAAACACCATATATTTT
-	TRBV6-5	TRBJ1-6	-	CASSYSGSSYNSPLHF	TGTGCCAGCAGTTACTCGGGGAGCTCCTATAATTCACCCCTCCACTTT
-	TRBV18	TRBJ2-6	-	CASSPREVTSSGANVLTF	TGTGCCAGCTCACCACGGGAGGTTACTTCCTCTGGGGCCAACGTCCTGACTTTC
TRBD1	TRBV7-6	TRBJ1-1	few	CASSPRGGENTEAFF	TGTGCCAGCAGCCCAAGAGGGGGCGAGAACACTGAAGCTTTCTTT
-	TRBV30	TRBJ1-2	-	CAWTDRFNYGYTF	TGTGCCTGGACAGACAGGTTTAACTATGGCTACACCTTC
-	TRBV2	TRBJ1-1	-	CASSGQASNTEAFF	TGTGCCAGCAGTGGACAGGCATCGAACACTGAAGCTTTCTTT
-	TRBV27	TRBJ1-2	-	CASSLGATTVPRGYTF	TGTGCCAGCAGTTTAGGGGCCACAACAGTCCCAAGAGGCTACACCTTC
-	TRBV11-2	TRBJ2-7	-	CASSLVKVAGEQYF	TGTGCCAGCAGCTTAGTCAAGGTAGCTGGCGAGCAGTACTTC
-	TRBV6-5	TRBJ1-2	-	CASNSGYTF	TGTGCCAGCAATAGTGGCTACACCTTC
TRBD1	TRBV6-6	TRBJ1-6	-	CASSQTGTGNSPLHF	TGTGCCAGCAGTCAGACCGGGACAGGAAATTCACCCCTCCACTTT
TRBD1	TRBV5-1	TRBJ1-6	once	CASSLQGTHNSPLHF	TGCGCCAGCAGCTTACAGGGGACCCATAATTCACCCCTCCACTTT
TRBD1	TRBV7-9	TRBJ1-2	-	CASSFTGDYGYTF	TGTGCCAGCAGCTTTACAGGGGACTATGGCTACACCTTC
TRBD2	TRBV6-5	TRBJ2-5	few	CASSYRLAGRETQYF	TGTGCCAGCAGTTATCGACTAGCGGGAAGAGAGACCCAGTACTTC
TRBD1	TRBV19	TRBJ1-1	-	CASSSDRGRNAEAFF	TGTGCCAGTAGTTCGGACAGGGGCCGGAACGCTGAAGCTTTCTTT
-	TRBV5-1	TRBJ2-3	-	CASSLRGSTDTQYF	TGCGCCAGCAGCCTCAGGGGTAGCACAGATACGCAGTATTTT
-	TRBV4-2	TRBJ1-2	-	CASSQDQINLGGYTF	TGTGCCAGCAGCCAAGATCAGATCAATCTAGGTGGCTACACCTTC